This TCR beta chain was identified during a study of CD4 and CD8 cells across lung adenocarcinoma regions. Samples came from patients with localized non-small cell lung adenocarcinoma. MiXCR was run by TCRdb on the PCR reads, yielding one entry per CDR3 protein. The table lists 9,000 to 15,000 distinct CDR3 sequences, 53% of them singletons. This CDR3 has 16 amino acids. The V end lost 6 bases, the J end lost 4 bases, and 18 bases lay between the germline ends. Germline CDR1 is MNHEY and CDR2 is SMNVEV (reference sequence). Material for sequencing was CD8+ T cells from the center of a lung tumor. This TCR was recovered from a female donor with lung adenocarcinoma. The CD4 and CD8 labels of this study may be unreliable. The chain combines TRBV27 with TRBJ2-2; D may be TRBD2 (5 bases). The CDR3 nucleotides read TGTGCCAGCAGGACGGACTGGCGGACGCTCACCGGGGAGCTGTTTTTT. Translation: CASRTDWRTLTGELFF.